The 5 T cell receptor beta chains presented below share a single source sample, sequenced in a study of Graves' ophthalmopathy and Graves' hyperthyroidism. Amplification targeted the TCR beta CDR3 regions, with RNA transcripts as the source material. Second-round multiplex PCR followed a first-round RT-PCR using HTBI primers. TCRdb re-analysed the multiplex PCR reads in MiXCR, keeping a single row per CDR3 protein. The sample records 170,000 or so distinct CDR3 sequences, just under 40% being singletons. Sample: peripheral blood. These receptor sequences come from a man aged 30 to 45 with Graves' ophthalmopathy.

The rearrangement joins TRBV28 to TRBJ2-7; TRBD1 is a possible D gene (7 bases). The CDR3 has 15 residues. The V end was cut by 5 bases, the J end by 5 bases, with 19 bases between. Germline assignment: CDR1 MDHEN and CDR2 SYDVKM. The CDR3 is CASSPTGAEGDEQYF. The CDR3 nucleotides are TGTGCCAGCAGTCCTACAGGGGCGGAGGGTGACGAGCAGTACTTC.

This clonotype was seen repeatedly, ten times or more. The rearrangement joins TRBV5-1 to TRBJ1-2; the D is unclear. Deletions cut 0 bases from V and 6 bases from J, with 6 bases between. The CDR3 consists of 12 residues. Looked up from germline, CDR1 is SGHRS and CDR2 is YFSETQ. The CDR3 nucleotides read TGCGCCAGCAGCTTGGCTGACGATGGCTACACCTTC. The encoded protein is CASSLADDGYTF.

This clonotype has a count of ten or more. DNA of the CDR3: TGTGCCACCAGTGATTTGGGCAGGGCGACCGGGGAGCTGTTTTTT. Protein: CATSDLGRATGELFF. The rearrangement links TRBV24-1 to TRBJ2-2; tentatively, D is TRBD1 (5 bases). The CDR3 covers 15 residues. The V end lost 0 bases, the J end lost 5 bases, and 9 bases lay between the germline ends. Germline V gene data show CDR1 as KGHDR and CDR2 as SFDVKD.

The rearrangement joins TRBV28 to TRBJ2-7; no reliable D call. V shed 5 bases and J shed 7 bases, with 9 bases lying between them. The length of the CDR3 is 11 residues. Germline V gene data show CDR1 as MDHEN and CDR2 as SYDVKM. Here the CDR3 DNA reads TGTGCCAGCAGTCCAAAGTGGGAGCAGTACTTC. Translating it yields CASSPKWEQYF.

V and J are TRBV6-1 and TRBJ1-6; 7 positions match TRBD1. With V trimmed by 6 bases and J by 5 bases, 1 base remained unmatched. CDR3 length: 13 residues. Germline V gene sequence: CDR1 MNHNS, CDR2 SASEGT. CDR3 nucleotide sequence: TGTGCCAGCAGGGACAGGCATAATTCACCCCTCCACTTT. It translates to CASRDRHNSPLHF.